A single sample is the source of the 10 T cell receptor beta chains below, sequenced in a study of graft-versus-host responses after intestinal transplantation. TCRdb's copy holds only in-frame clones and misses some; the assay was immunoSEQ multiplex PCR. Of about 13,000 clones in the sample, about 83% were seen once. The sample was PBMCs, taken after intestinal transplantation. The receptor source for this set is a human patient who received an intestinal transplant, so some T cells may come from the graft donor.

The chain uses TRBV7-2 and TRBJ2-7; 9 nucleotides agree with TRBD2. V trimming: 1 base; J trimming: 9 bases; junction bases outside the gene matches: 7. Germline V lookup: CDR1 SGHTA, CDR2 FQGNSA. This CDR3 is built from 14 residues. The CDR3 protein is CASSLGPSGNAQYF. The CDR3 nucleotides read TGTGCCAGCAGCTTAGGTCCTAGCGGGAACGCGCAGTACTTC. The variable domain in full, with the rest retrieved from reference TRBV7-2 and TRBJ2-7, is GAGVSQSPSNKVTEKGKDVELRCDPISGHTALYWYRQSLGQGLEFLIYFQGNSAPDKSGLPSDRFSAERTGGSVSTLTIQRTQQEDSAVYLCASSLGPSGNAQYFGPGTRLTVT.

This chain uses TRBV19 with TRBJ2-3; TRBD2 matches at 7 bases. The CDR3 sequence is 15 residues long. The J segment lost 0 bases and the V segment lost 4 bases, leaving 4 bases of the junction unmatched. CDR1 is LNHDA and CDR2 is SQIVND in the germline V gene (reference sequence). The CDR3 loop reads CASSTQTSSTDTQYF. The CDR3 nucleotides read TGTGCCAGTAGTACCCAGACTAGCAGCACAGATACGCAGTATTTT.

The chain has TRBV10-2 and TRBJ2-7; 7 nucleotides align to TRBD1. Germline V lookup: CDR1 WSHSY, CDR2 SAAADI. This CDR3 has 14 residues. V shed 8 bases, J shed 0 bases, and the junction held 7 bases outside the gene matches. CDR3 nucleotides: TGCGCCAGCCTCTCTCCAGGGGGCTCCTACGAGCAGTACTTC. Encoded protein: CASLSPGGSYEQYF.

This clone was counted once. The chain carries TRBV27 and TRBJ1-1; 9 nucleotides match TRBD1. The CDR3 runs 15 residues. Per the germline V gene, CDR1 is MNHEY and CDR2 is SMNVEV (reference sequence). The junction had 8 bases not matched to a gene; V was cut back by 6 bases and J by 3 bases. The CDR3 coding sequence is TGTGCCAGCAGGGAGACAGGGGGAGGTTACACTGAAGCTTTCTTT. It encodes CASRETGGGYTEAFF.

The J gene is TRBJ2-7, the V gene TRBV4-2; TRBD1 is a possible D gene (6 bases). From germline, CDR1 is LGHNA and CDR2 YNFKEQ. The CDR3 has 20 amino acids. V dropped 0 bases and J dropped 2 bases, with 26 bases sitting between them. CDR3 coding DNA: TGTGCCAGCAGCCAAGAGACTCCCGTTCCGGGACACTTCCCTACCTACGAGCAGTACTTC. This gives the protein CASSQETPVPGHFPTYEQYF.

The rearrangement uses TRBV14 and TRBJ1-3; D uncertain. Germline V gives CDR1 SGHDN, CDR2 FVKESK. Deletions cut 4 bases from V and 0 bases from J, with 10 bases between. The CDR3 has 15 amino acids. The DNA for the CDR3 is TGTGCCAGCAGCCTCCGGGGATACTCTGGAAACACCATATATTTT. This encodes CASSLRGYSGNTIYF. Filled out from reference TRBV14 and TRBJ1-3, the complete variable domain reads EAGVTQFPSHSVIEKGQTVTLRCDPISGHDNLYWYRRVMGKEIKFLLHFVKESKQDESGMPNNRFLAERTGGTYSTLKVQPAELEDSGVYFCASSLRGYSGNTIYFGEGSWLTVV.

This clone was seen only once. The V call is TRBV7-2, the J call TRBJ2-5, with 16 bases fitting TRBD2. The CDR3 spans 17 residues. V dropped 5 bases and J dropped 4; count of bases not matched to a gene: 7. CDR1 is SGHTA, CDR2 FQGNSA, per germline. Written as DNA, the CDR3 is TGTGCCAGCAGCACGGGACTAGCGGGAGGGGGTTTAGAGACCCAGTACTTC. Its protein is CASSTGLAGGGLETQYF.

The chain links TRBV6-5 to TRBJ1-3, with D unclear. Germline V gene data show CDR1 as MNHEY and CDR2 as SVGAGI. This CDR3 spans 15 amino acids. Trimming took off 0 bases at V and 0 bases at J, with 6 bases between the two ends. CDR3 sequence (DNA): TGTGCCAGCAGTTACTCCGGCTACTCTGGAAACACCATATATTTT. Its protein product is CASSYSGYSGNTIYF.

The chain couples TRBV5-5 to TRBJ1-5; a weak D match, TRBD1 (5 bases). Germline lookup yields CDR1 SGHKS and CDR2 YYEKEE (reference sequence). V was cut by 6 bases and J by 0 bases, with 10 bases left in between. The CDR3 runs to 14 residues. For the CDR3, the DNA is TGTGCCAGCACCAGGGACCTTAGCAATCAGCCCCAGCATTTT. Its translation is CASTRDLSNQPQHF. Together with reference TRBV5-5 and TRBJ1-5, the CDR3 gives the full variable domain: DAGVTQSPTHLIKTRGQQVTLRCSPISGHKSVSWYQQVLGQGPQFIFQYYEKEERGRGNFPDRFSARQFPNYSSELNVNALLLGDSALYLCASTRDLSNQPQHFGDGTRLSIL.

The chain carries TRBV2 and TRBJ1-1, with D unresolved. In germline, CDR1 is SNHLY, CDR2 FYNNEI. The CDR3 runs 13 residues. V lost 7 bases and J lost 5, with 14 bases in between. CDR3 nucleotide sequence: TGTGCCAGCAAAGAGGCCCCGGGGACTGAAGCTTTCTTT. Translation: CASKEAPGTEAFF.